Listed below are T cell receptor beta chains from one sample, sequenced in a study of cytomegalovirus exposure and HLA in healthy donors. Sequenced by immunoSEQ multiplex PCR; TCRdb stores in-frame clones only, minus some. Found here are about 160,000 clones, about 95% of them singletons; the top ten hold under 0.9%. The specimen was PBMCs. These receptors were collected from a woman between 18 and 30 years old in good health and CMV-seronegative. Each CDR3 is given with its conserved first and last residue. D genes are given only for firm matches. Expanded clones are given a class, and other clones once, few, many or no size at all.

CASRHGRDEAFF	TGTGCCAGCAGACACGGACGGGATGAAGCTTTCTTT	12	-	-	TRBV7-9	TRBJ1-1
CASSSTGGTYYGYTF	TGCGCCAGCAGCTCCACAGGGGGCACTTACTATGGCTACACCTTC	15	TRBD1	-	TRBV5-1	TRBJ1-2
CASSTAGVFNSPLHF	TGTGCCAGTAGTACCGCGGGGGTTTTCAATTCACCCCTCCACTTT	15	-	once	TRBV19	TRBJ1-6
CASRETGAGANVLTF	TGTGCCAGCAGAGAGACAGGGGCCGGGGCCAACGTCCTGACTTTC	15	TRBD1	-	TRBV6-6	TRBJ2-6
CASSVPRNTEAFF	TGTGCCAGCAGTGTTCCTAGGAACACTGAAGCTTTCTTT	13	-	-	TRBV6-4	TRBJ1-1
CASSVGDRGRANYGYTF	TGTGCCAGCAGCGTCGGCGACAGGGGGCGCGCAAACTATGGCTACACCTTC	17	TRBD1	-	TRBV9	TRBJ1-2
CASSLVGLNNYGYTF	TGTGCCAGCAGCTTGGTGGGCCTGAATAACTATGGCTACACCTTC	15	-	-	TRBV5-8	TRBJ1-2
CASTRGYGYTF	TGTGCCAGTACCAGGGGTTATGGCTACACCTTC	11	-	-	TRBV27	TRBJ1-2
CASSYRLAARETQYF	TGTGCCAGCAGTTACCGGCTAGCCGCACGAGAGACCCAGTACTTC	15	-	-	TRBV6-5	TRBJ2-5
CASSEAWTGYSNQPQHF	TGTGCCAGCAGTGAAGCCTGGACAGGATATAGCAATCAGCCCCAGCATTTT	17	TRBD1	once	TRBV6-1	TRBJ1-5
CASSETSPGGYGYTF	TGTGCCAGCAGCGAAACGAGTCCCGGCGGCTATGGCTACACCTTC	15	-	once	TRBV9	TRBJ1-2
CASSPARNEQFF	TGTGCCAGCTCACCGGCTCGCAATGAGCAGTTCTTC	12	-	-	TRBV18	TRBJ2-1
CASSQGGTEAFF	TGCGCCAGCAGCCAGGGGGGCACTGAAGCTTTCTTT	12	TRBD1	-	TRBV5-1	TRBJ1-1
CASSAGQGFNQPQHF	TGTGCCAGTAGTGCCGGACAGGGGTTCAATCAGCCCCAGCATTTT	15	TRBD1	-	TRBV19	TRBJ1-5
CASSLRRQEETQYF	TGTGCCAGCAGCTTGAGAAGACAGGAAGAGACCCAGTACTTC	14	-	-	TRBV7-2	TRBJ2-5
CASSQAPGFANEKLFF	TGCGCCAGCAGCCAAGCCCCAGGATTCGCTAATGAAAAACTGTTTTTT	16	-	-	TRBV4-3	TRBJ1-4
CAITPGGTYEQYF	TGTGCCATCACCCCAGGGGGGACCTACGAGCAGTACTTC	13	-	-	TRBV10-3	TRBJ2-7
CASSYTGTGYNEQFF	TGTGCCAGCAGTTATACCGGGACAGGCTACAATGAGCAGTTCTTC	15	TRBD1	-	TRBV6-5	TRBJ2-1
CASSTQGGTGGYTF	TGTGCCAGCAGCACCCAGGGGGGCACTGGGGGCTACACCTTC	14	TRBD1	-	TRBV6-5	TRBJ1-2
CASRSPGSHEQYF	TGTGCCAGCAGGTCACCGGGATCTCACGAGCAGTACTTC	13	-	-	TRBV13	TRBJ2-7
CASSDRAGGYEQYF	TGTGCCAGCAGTGATCGGGCGGGTGGCTACGAGCAGTACTTC	14	-	once	TRBV25-1	TRBJ2-7
CASSPLAGGKETQYF	TGTGCCAGCAGTCCGCTGGCGGGGGGAAAAGAGACCCAGTACTTC	15	TRBD2	-	TRBV6-5	TRBJ2-5
CASSATHRQSSYNEQFF	TGTGCCAGCAGCGCAACCCACAGGCAGAGCTCCTACAATGAGCAGTTCTTC	17	-	-	TRBV9	TRBJ2-1
CASAPGKGAGYEQYF	TGCGCCAGCGCCCCCGGGAAGGGGGCGGGGTACGAGCAGTACTTC	15	-	once	TRBV5-1	TRBJ2-7
CASSLGDSGTNEKLFF	TGTGCCAGCAGCCTTGGGGACTCGGGAACTAATGAAAAACTGTTTTTT	16	-	-	TRBV11-2	TRBJ1-4
CASSSNRGTYNEQFF	TGTGCCAGCAGCTCGAACAGGGGGACCTACAATGAGCAGTTCTTC	15	TRBD1	-	TRBV7-2	TRBJ2-1
CASSLLGTGELFF	TGTGCCAGCAGTTTACTCGGCACCGGGGAGCTGTTTTTT	13	-	once	TRBV27	TRBJ2-2
CASSDRVDRVTYEQYF	TGTGCCAGCAGTGATAGGGTGGACAGGGTAACCTACGAGCAGTACTTC	16	TRBD1	-	TRBV2	TRBJ2-7
CASGFERGTTDTQYF	TGTGCTAGTGGTTTCGAGCGGGGAACCACAGATACGCAGTATTTT	15	TRBD2	-	TRBV12-5	TRBJ2-3
CASGLVARAQGYTF	TGTGCTAGTGGTTTGGTAGCCAGGGCTCAGGGCTACACCTTC	14	-	-	TRBV12-5	TRBJ1-2
CASSPSGGSNGQETQYF	TGTGCCAGCAGCCCTAGCGGGGGGTCGAACGGGCAAGAGACCCAGTACTTC	17	TRBD2	-	TRBV11-3	TRBJ2-5
CASSGGGAGDTQYF	TGTGCCAGCAGCGGCGGGGGGGCGGGAGATACGCAGTATTTT	14	TRBD2	-	TRBV9	TRBJ2-3
CASSLGDRVQGTEAFF	TGTGCCAGCAGCTTGGGCGACAGGGTGCAAGGCACTGAAGCTTTCTTT	16	TRBD1	once	TRBV5-4	TRBJ1-1
CASRDPGGLSPSTEAFF	TGTGCCAGCAGGGACCCAGGGGGCCTATCCCCGAGCACTGAAGCTTTCTTT	17	TRBD1	once	TRBV2	TRBJ1-1
CASSLAWTGVNQPQHF	TGTGCCAGCAGCTTAGCATGGACAGGGGTCAATCAGCCCCAGCATTTT	16	TRBD1	-	TRBV7-2	TRBJ1-5
CASSVETAGNTIYF	TGTGCCAGCAGCGTAGAGACAGCTGGAAACACCATATATTTT	14	-	once	TRBV9	TRBJ1-3
CASSPPQALGQFF	TGTGCCAGCTCACCACCCCAGGCTTTGGGGCAGTTCTTC	13	-	once	TRBV18	TRBJ2-1
CASSLAGTDTQYF	TGTGCCAGCAGTTTAGCGGGGACCGATACGCAGTATTTT	13	-	-	TRBV27	TRBJ2-3
CASSQEGAAYNEQFF	TGTGCCAGCAGCCAAGAGGGGGCAGCATACAATGAGCAGTTCTTC	15	-	-	TRBV14	TRBJ2-1
CASSPRQGGTNEKLFF	TGTGCCAGCAGCCCGCGGCAGGGAGGGACTAATGAAAAACTGTTTTTT	16	-	-	TRBV11-2	TRBJ1-4
CASSVAGGVGNTIYF	TGTGCCAGCAGCGTAGCTGGCGGGGTTGGAAACACCATATATTTT	15	-	-	TRBV9	TRBJ1-3
CASSFLAGGGEQYF	TGTGCCAGCAGCTTCTTAGCGGGCGGGGGCGAGCAGTACTTC	14	TRBD2	-	TRBV5-4	TRBJ2-7
CASSESGTGFNEQYF	TGTGCCAGCAGTGAATCCGGGACAGGGTTCAACGAGCAGTACTTC	15	TRBD1	-	TRBV6-4	TRBJ2-7
CASRGGNTEAFF	TGTGCCAGTAGGGGGGGGAACACTGAAGCTTTCTTT	12	-	-	TRBV19	TRBJ1-1
CATSRDKRGGTLGGYTF	TGTGCCACCAGCAGAGACAAACGGGGGGGCACGCTGGGTGGCTACACCTTC	17	-	-	TRBV15	TRBJ1-2
CSPRILAGGTGELFF	TGCAGCCCCAGGATTCTAGCGGGGGGTACCGGGGAGCTGTTTTTT	15	TRBD2	-	TRBV29-1	TRBJ2-2
CASSLSYRAPNNEQFF	TGTGCCAGCAGTTTATCATACAGGGCCCCCAACAATGAGCAGTTCTTC	16	-	-	TRBV6-5	TRBJ2-1
CASSQGTGVAQYF	TGTGCCAGCAGCCAAGGGACAGGGGTGGCCCAGTACTTC	13	TRBD1	-	TRBV5-4	TRBJ2-5
CASSLQGSYEQYF	TGTGCCAGCAGCTTGCAGGGTTCCTACGAGCAGTACTTC	13	-	once	TRBV5-4	TRBJ2-7
CASSLSGQGEEQYF	TGTGCCAGCAGCTTATCTGGACAGGGAGAGGAGCAGTACTTC	14	TRBD1	-	TRBV11-2	TRBJ2-7
CASSLQGAYEQYF	TGTGCCAGCAGCTTACAGGGCGCATACGAGCAGTACTTC	13	-	once	TRBV5-4	TRBJ2-7
CSVEDQGRVGGYTF	TGCAGCGTTGAAGATCAGGGGAGGGTAGGTGGCTACACCTTC	14	-	-	TRBV29-1	TRBJ1-2
CASSLAGRETQYF	TGCGCCAGCAGCTTGGCTGGCCGAGAGACCCAGTACTTC	13	-	-	TRBV5-1	TRBJ2-5
CASSKGQGLPQHF	TGTGCCAGCAGCAAGGGACAGGGCCTGCCCCAGCATTTT	13	TRBD1	-	TRBV7-2	TRBJ1-5
CAWSVGTGTREAFF	TGTGCCTGGAGTGTAGGGACAGGGACGCGGGAAGCTTTCTTT	14	TRBD1	-	TRBV30	TRBJ1-1
CASTGTGSEKLFF	TGTGCCAGCACCGGGACAGGGAGTGAAAAACTGTTTTTT	13	TRBD1	-	TRBV18	TRBJ1-4
CASSLGQGALEQYF	TGTGCCAGCAGCTTGGGGCAGGGGGCGCTCGAGCAGTACTTC	14	TRBD1	once	TRBV5-8	TRBJ2-7
CASSHASWRGQSYGYTF	TGCGCCAGCAGTCATGCATCTTGGAGGGGGCAGTCCTATGGCTACACCTTC	17	TRBD1	-	TRBV23-1	TRBJ1-2
CASSLTQGPQETQYF	TGTGCCAGCAGCTTAACACAGGGGCCCCAAGAGACCCAGTACTTC	15	TRBD1	-	TRBV7-9	TRBJ2-5
CASSRLAGGGNEQFF	TGTGCCAGCAGCCGACTAGCGGGGGGAGGGAATGAGCAGTTCTTC	15	TRBD2	-	TRBV7-2	TRBJ2-1